What follows are 29 T cell receptor beta chains derived from one specimen sequenced in a study of radiotherapy plus CTLA-4 blockade in lung cancer. Sequencing used immunoSEQ multiplex PCR; TCRdb keeps in-frame clones, though not all of them. The sample has 85,000 to 130,000 clones, 85% seen once; the top ten hold 2% to 2.5%. The sequencing used peripheral blood, collected from a patient treated with radiotherapy plus ipilimumab. The source of these receptors is a human donor with non-small cell lung cancer that progressed on radiotherapy plus ipilimumab. Some clones in this sample may be carry-over from other donors' samples.

The chain couples TRBV5-1 to TRBJ1-1, with D unclear. The V gene lost 0 bases and the J gene lost 3 bases, with 6 bases spanning the gap. Germline V gene lookup returns CDR1 SGHRS and CDR2 YFSETQ. CDR3 length: 13 residues. CDR3 region: CASSLVWDTEAFF. CDR3 sequence (DNA): TGCGCCAGCAGCTTGGTTTGGGACACTGAAGCTTTCTTT.

The chain uses TRBV9 and TRBJ1-5; D is unresolved. CDR1 SGDLS and CDR2 YYNGEE come from the germline V gene. The V and J ends lost 5 bases and 7 bases respectively, with 13 bases between them. There are 13 residues in the CDR3. This CDR3 is CASSVSGNQPQHF. The DNA of the CDR3 is TGTGCCAGCAGTGTGAGCGGGAACCAGCCCCAGCATTTT. Filled out from reference TRBV9 and TRBJ1-5, the complete variable domain reads DSGVTQTPKHLITATGQRVTLRCSPRSGDLSVYWYQQSLDQGLQFLIQYYNGEERAKGNILERFSAQQFPDLHSELNLSSLELGDSALYFCASSVSGNQPQHFGDGTRLSIL.

The chain is built from TRBV29-1 and TRBJ2-3; 11 bases line up with TRBD2. Germline V gene data show CDR1 as SQVTM and CDR2 as ANQGSEA. The CDR3 is 15 amino acids. The junction had 7 bases not matched to a gene; V was cut back by 2 bases and J by 6 bases. CDR3 coding DNA: TGCAGCGTTGAAATTAGCGGGGGGGCCGGGGATACGCAGTATTTT. It translates to CSVEISGGAGDTQYF.

J is TRBJ2-7 and V is TRBV7-6; TRBD1 aligns across 7 bases. V dropped 5 bases and J dropped 3; count of bases not matched to a gene: 13. The CDR3 loop spans 16 amino acids. Germline V gives CDR1 SGHVS, CDR2 FNYEAQ. CDR3 amino acids: CASSRLGQDGVYEQYF. Here the CDR3 DNA reads TGTGCCAGCAGCCGCCTAGGACAGGATGGGGTCTACGAGCAGTACTTC. The entire variable domain, with the rest obtained from reference TRBV7-6 and TRBJ2-7, is as follows: GAGVSQSPRYKVTKRGQDVALRCDPISGHVSLYWYRQALGQGPEFLTYFNYEAQQDKSGLPNDRFSAERPEGSISTLTIQRTEQRDSAMYRCASSRLGQDGVYEQYFGPGTRLTVT.

The chain combines TRBV4-2 with TRBJ2-2; D ambiguous. Germline CDR1 and CDR2: LGHNA and YNFKEQ. This CDR3 contains 14 residues. Trimming shortened V by 1 base and J by 5 bases, and 8 bases separated the two germline ends. CDR3 DNA sequence: TGTGCCAGCAGCCAAGGCAGGAGTACCGGGGAGCTGTTTTTT. Amino acid sequence: CASSQGRSTGELFF.

The DNA for the CDR3 is TGTGCCAGCAGCTTGGACCGACTCCCTAACTATGGCTACACCTTC. It yields the protein CASSLDRLPNYGYTF. The chain is built from TRBV5-4 and TRBJ1-2; D unclear. Trimming removed 0 bases from V and 0 bases from J, with 9 bases in between. The CDR3 has 15 amino acids. Germline CDR1 and CDR2: SGHNT and YYREEE (reference sequence).

This chain links TRBV27 with TRBJ1-3; the D is unclear. The germline gives CDR1 MNHEY, CDR2 SMNVEV (reference sequence). Trimming removed 5 bases at V and 0 bases at J, with 14 bases between. The CDR3 spans 16 residues. CDR3 sequence (DNA): TGTGCCAGCAGTCCCCTTTCACCCAACTCTGGAAACACCATATATTTT. It is translated as CASSPLSPNSGNTIYF.

The gene calls are TRBV5-6 and TRBJ1-2; D remains unclear. The germline gives CDR1 SGHDT, CDR2 YYEEEE. With 3 bases removed from V and 2 bases from J, the gap between germline ends came to 8 bases. This CDR3 has 13 residues. In nucleotides, the CDR3 is TGTGCCAGCAGCTCAAGACACAACTATGGCTACACCTTC. This translates into CASSSRHNYGYTF. Supplemented by reference TRBV5-6 and TRBJ1-2, the full variable domain reads DAGVTQSPTHLIKTRGQQVTLRCSPKSGHDTVSWYQQALGQGPQFIFQYYEEEERQRGNFPDRFSGHQFPNYSSELNVNALLLGDSALYLCASSSRHNYGYTFGSGTRLTVV.

The chain combines TRBV2 with TRBJ2-7, with D perhaps TRBD2 (6 bases). Germline values: CDR1 SNHLY, CDR2 FYNNEI. The CDR3 is 14 amino acids. V was pared by 0 bases and J by 2 bases, with 8 bases between. The CDR3 sequence is CASSEARGTYEQYF. CDR3 DNA: TGTGCCAGCAGTGAAGCACGCGGGACCTACGAGCAGTACTTC.

This chain uses TRBV11-2 with TRBJ2-7; no firm D call. V lost 3 bases and J lost 0, with 6 bases in between. From germline, CDR1 is SGHAT and CDR2 FQNNGV. The CDR3 length is 13 residues. The CDR3: CASSLGASYEQYF. In nucleotides, the CDR3 is TGTGCCAGCAGCTTGGGCGCCTCCTACGAGCAGTACTTC. The whole variable domain, filled in from reference TRBV11-2 and TRBJ2-7, reads EAGVAQSPRYKIIEKRQSVAFWCNPISGHATLYWYQQILGQGPKLLIQFQNNGVVDDSQLPKDRFSAERLKGVDSTLKIQPAKLEDSAVYLCASSLGASYEQYFGPGTRLTVT.

The chain uses TRBV4-1 and TRBJ2-7, with 7 nucleotides matching TRBD1. With V trimmed by 2 bases and J by 6 bases, 10 bases remained unmatched. This CDR3 has 15 residues. Germline V gives CDR1 MGHRA, CDR2 YSYEKL. The CDR3 DNA sequence: TGCGCCAGCAGCCAAAGTCCAGGGGGATACCTCGAGCAGTACTTC. It yields the protein CASSQSPGGYLEQYF.

The V gene is TRBV2, the J gene TRBJ1-1, with 9 bases that match TRBD1. Germline-derived CDR1 and CDR2 are SNHLY and FYNNEI. This CDR3 contains 14 residues. V gave up 7 bases and J gave up 3 bases; unmatched junction bases: 6. The DNA of the CDR3 is TGTGCCAGCACTTCCGACAGGGGGGACACTGAAGCTTTCTTT. The encoded protein is CASTSDRGDTEAFF.

The chain joins TRBV6-5 to TRBJ2-1; D remains ambiguous. The germline V gene encodes CDR1 MNHEY and CDR2 SVGAGI. V lost 2 bases to trimming and J lost 6 bases, with 11 bases between them. The CDR3 runs 14 residues. The CDR3 region is CASSYRGPPNEQFF. For the CDR3, the DNA is TGTGCCAGCAGTTACCGTGGACCCCCCAATGAGCAGTTCTTC.

CDR3 amino acids: CSVTGQNTEAFF. In nucleotides, the CDR3 is TGCAGCGTTACAGGGCAGAACACTGAAGCTTTCTTT. The gene calls are TRBV29-1 and TRBJ1-1, with D possibly matching TRBD1 (6 bases). This CDR3 comprises 12 residues. Trimming cost V 5 bases and J 1 base, with 8 bases left between them. Germline CDR1 reads SQVTM; CDR2 reads ANQGSEA.

V and J are TRBV2 and TRBJ2-7, with D tentatively TRBD1 (6 bases). V was cut by 4 bases and J by 2 bases, with 15 bases left in between. Germline CDR1 SNHLY, CDR2 FYNNEI. The CDR3 extends over 15 amino acids. CDR3 bases: TGTGCCAGCAGTGCGCGCCGGGGACAAGCCTACGAGCAGTACTTC. It yields the protein CASSARRGQAYEQYF.

J is TRBJ1-1 and V is TRBV27; 7 positions agree with TRBD1. The CDR3 runs to 14 residues. Germline V gene lookup returns CDR1 MNHEY and CDR2 SMNVEV (reference sequence). V trimming: 5 bases; J trimming: 4 bases; junction bases outside the gene matches: 7. CDR3 residues: CASSPQGGGTEAFF. CDR3 DNA: TGTGCCAGCAGTCCCCAGGGGGGGGGCACTGAAGCTTTCTTT.

The chain has TRBV18 and TRBJ2-5; no clear D gene. The V end was cut by 6 bases, the J end by 2 bases, with 13 bases between. This CDR3 region has 14 residues. CDR1 is KGHSH, CDR2 LQKENI, per germline. The CDR3 nucleotides read TGTGCCAGCTCTGTAACGGTGAATCAAGAGACCCAGTACTTC. Amino acids: CASSVTVNQETQYF. The entire variable domain, with the rest obtained from reference TRBV18 and TRBJ2-5, is as follows: NAGVMQNPRHLVRRRGQEARLRCSPMKGHSHVYWYRQLPEEGLKFMVYLQKENIIDESGMPKERFSAEFPKEGPSILRIQQVVRGDSAAYFCASSVTVNQETQYFGPGTRLLVL.

This chain uses TRBV7-8 with TRBJ2-4, with D tentatively TRBD2 (5 bases). This CDR3 contains 14 residues. Trimming shortened V by 1 base and J by 4 bases, and 8 bases separated the two germline ends. Germline loops: CDR1 SGHVS, CDR2 FQNEAQ. CDR3 sequence: CASSLGGLKNIQYF. In nucleotides, the CDR3 is TGTGCCAGCAGCTTAGGAGGACTTAAAAACATTCAGTACTTC.

A few counts support this clone. This chain uses TRBV7-9 with TRBJ1-5; D is perhaps TRBD1 (5 bases). The CDR3 length is 15 residues. Germline V gives CDR1 SEHNR, CDR2 FQNEAQ (reference sequence). Trimming removed 5 bases at V and 6 bases at J, with 17 bases between. The CDR3 sequence: CASSQGGADGQPQHF. Written as DNA, the CDR3 is TGTGCCAGCAGCCAGGGAGGGGCAGATGGTCAGCCCCAGCATTTT.

This clone was seen just once. The chain combines TRBV18 with TRBJ1-4; 8 positions agree with TRBD1. Germline V CDR1 and CDR2: KGHSH, LQKENI. Unmatched junction bases numbered 4, after V lost 2 bases and J lost 5 bases. The CDR3 covers 15 residues. The CDR3 loop is CASSPMGQANEKLFF. CDR3 in DNA: TGTGCCAGCTCACCAATGGGACAGGCGAATGAAAAACTGTTTTTT.

The rearrangement uses TRBV19 and TRBJ2-6, with D perhaps matching TRBD1 (6 bases). In germline, CDR1 is LNHDA, CDR2 SQIVND (reference sequence). Trimming left V 4 bases short and J 3 bases short, with 13 bases between. The CDR3 spans 16 residues. The CDR3 protein is CASSRGQLGGANVLTF. The CDR3 DNA is TGTGCCAGTAGTAGGGGGCAGCTTGGTGGGGCCAACGTCCTGACTTTC.

This clone has just a few counts. V and J are TRBV7-9 and TRBJ2-2; 10 nucleotides line up with TRBD1. Per germline, CDR1 SEHNR and CDR2 FQNEAQ (reference sequence). CDR3 length: 17 amino acids. The V gene end was trimmed by 5 bases and the J gene end by 4 bases; junction bases not matched to a gene: 10. CDR3 coding DNA: TGTGCCAGCAGCCCAGTATGGGGACAGGGGCCCACCGGGGAGCTGTTTTTT. Translation: CASSPVWGQGPTGELFF.

V is TRBV27 and J is TRBJ2-2; possible D gene TRBD2, 6 bases. The germline CDR1 and CDR2 sequences are MNHEY and SMNVEV (reference sequence). This CDR3 comprises 18 residues. V gave up 1 base and J gave up 2 bases, with 17 bases separating them. CDR3 protein: CASSLLLTGTVNTGELFF. The CDR3 DNA sequence: TGTGCCAGCAGTTTATTACTAACTGGGACTGTCAACACCGGGGAGCTGTTTTTT.

This clone was seen repeatedly, ten times or more. V usage is TRBV7-2 and J usage is TRBJ1-4; 7 nucleotides align to TRBD1. V shed 4 bases and J 7 bases; nucleotides not matched to a gene: 9. The length of the CDR3 is 15 residues. Germline V gene sequence: CDR1 SGHTA, CDR2 FQGNSA. Here the CDR3 DNA reads TGTGCCAGCAGCTCCCGACAGGGAGAGTTTGAAAAACTGTTTTTT. Its translation: CASSSRQGEFEKLFF.

The V and J genes are TRBV4-3 and TRBJ1-5; perhaps TRBD1 as D (5 bases). The V gene's germline CDR1 is LGHNA and CDR2 YSLEER. V was trimmed by 4 bases and J by 5 bases, leaving 15 bases between them. The CDR3 totals 15 residues. CDR3 bases: TGCGCCAGCAGCCCACAACCGGGACTAGATCAGCCCCAGCATTTT. Its translation: CASSPQPGLDQPQHF.

This chain uses TRBV12-1 with TRBJ2-4; TRBD1, the D gene given by the table, was not confirmed from the DNA. TRBV12-1 is marked as a pseudogene. CDR3 length: 16 residues. Here the CDR3 DNA reads TGTGCCAGCAGCTTTGAGACATCAGTAGCCAAAAACATTCAGTACTTC. This sequence encodes CASSFETSVAKNIQYF.

This clone was recorded a few times. This chain connects TRBV5-1 to TRBJ2-2; D gene unclear. The CDR3 has 14 amino acids. Trimming took 4 bases from V and 5 from J, leaving 12 bases between them. CDR1 is SGHRS, CDR2 YFSETQ, per germline. CDR3 in amino acids: CASSLLGLTGELFF. CDR3 in DNA: TGCGCCAGCAGCCTGTTAGGGTTAACCGGGGAGCTGTTTTTT.

The chain has TRBV5-1 and TRBJ2-5, with TRBD1 identical over 7 bases. V shed 0 bases and J 1 base; nucleotides not matched to a gene: 15. The CDR3 length is 19 residues. In germline, CDR1 is SGHRS, CDR2 YFSETQ. In DNA form, the CDR3 reads TGCGCCAGCAGCTTGGTACCAACCCGGGACAGCATTATCCAAGAGACCCAGTACTTC. Translation gives CASSLVPTRDSIIQETQYF.

This clone was counted between two and nine times. CDR3 residues: CASSPGQVSSYNEQFF. The CDR3 DNA reads as TGTGCCAGCAGCCCGGGACAGGTGAGCTCCTACAATGAGCAGTTCTTC. This chain connects TRBV7-6 to TRBJ2-1, with 8 bases matching TRBD1. With 5 bases clipped from V and 0 bases from J, the junction kept 6 bases outside the gene matches. CDR3 length: 16 residues. CDR1 SGHVS and CDR2 FNYEAQ come from the germline V gene.